The rows below give T cell receptor beta chains drawn from one sample of a study of early T cells in non-severe SARS-CoV-2 infection. TCRdb reprocessed the 5' RACE reads via MiXCR and lists one record per CDR3 protein. This sample carries about 61,000 distinct CDR3 sequences, 9.5% to 14% of them seen once, and the ten largest clones take more than 1.5%. The material sequenced was whole blood. These receptor sequences come from an adult who was a healthcare worker with PCR-confirmed SARS-CoV-2 infection or an uninfected control (not recorded which). CDR3s include the opening cysteine and the closing phenylalanine or tryptophan. The D gene is left open where the match is weak. Part of the rows lack a size; the others show once, few, many or a class for expanded clones.

d_gene: TRBD2; v_gene: TRBV10-1; len: 15; abundance: many; j_gene: TRBJ2-3; CDR3nt: TGCGCCAGCAGTGAGTTAGCTAGCGGACGAGATACGCAGTATTTT; CDR3aa: CASSELASGRDTQYF
d_gene: TRBD1; v_gene: TRBV7-6; len: 16; abundance: few; j_gene: TRBJ2-7; CDR3nt: TGTGCCAGCAGCTTAATGGGGGACAGGGGTACCTACGAGCAGTACTTC; CDR3aa: CASSLMGDRGTYEQYF
d_gene: -; v_gene: TRBV2; len: 15; abundance: -; j_gene: TRBJ1-4; CDR3nt: TGTGCCAGCAGAGGGACCACCTGGGGGAGTGAAAAACTGTTTTTT; CDR3aa: CASRGTTWGSEKLFF
d_gene: -; v_gene: TRBV7-6; len: 13; abundance: few; j_gene: TRBJ2-7; CDR3nt: TGTGCCAGCAGCTTAGGACAGTTCTACGAGCAGTACTTC; CDR3aa: CASSLGQFYEQYF
d_gene: -; v_gene: TRBV4-1; len: 16; abundance: -; j_gene: TRBJ1-2; CDR3nt: TGCGCCAGCAGCCAAGCCCCCCCAGGGTTCGCCTATGGCTACACCTTC; CDR3aa: CASSQAPPGFAYGYTF
d_gene: TRBD1; v_gene: TRBV12-3/TRBV12-4; len: 12; abundance: few; j_gene: TRBJ1-1; CDR3nt: TGTGCCAGCAGTTTTTCGGGACAGGGAGCTTTCTTT; CDR3aa: CASSFSGQGAFF
d_gene: -; v_gene: TRBV20-1; len: 17; abundance: few; j_gene: TRBJ2-3; CDR3nt: TGCAGTGCTAGACGTGGCCGAGTCAGGGGAAGCACAGATACGCAGTATTTT; CDR3aa: CSARRGRVRGSTDTQYF
d_gene: -; v_gene: TRBV10-3; len: 18; abundance: -; j_gene: TRBJ2-1; CDR3nt: TGTGCCATCAGTGAGCGTAACCTCCGGAGCTCGCTTGGGAATGAGCAGTTCTTC; CDR3aa: CAISERNLRSSLGNEQFF
d_gene: TRBD1; v_gene: TRBV7-9; len: 13; abundance: -; j_gene: TRBJ1-6; CDR3nt: TGTGCCAGTCAAGGACAGGGGAATTCACCCCTCCACTTT; CDR3aa: CASQGQGNSPLHF
d_gene: -; v_gene: TRBV15; len: 15; abundance: many; j_gene: TRBJ2-7; CDR3nt: TGTGCCACCAGCAGAGTACCGGGGCTCCCCTACGAGCAGTACTTC; CDR3aa: CATSRVPGLPYEQYF
d_gene: TRBD2; v_gene: TRBV29-1; len: 14; abundance: few; j_gene: TRBJ2-1; CDR3nt: TGCAGCGTTGCTTCGGGACTAGGATACAATGAGCAGTTCTTC; CDR3aa: CSVASGLGYNEQFF
d_gene: TRBD2; v_gene: TRBV11-2; len: 17; abundance: many; j_gene: TRBJ2-5; CDR3nt: TGTGCCAGCAGGCGAGCGGGGGGGCCGTCATTGTCTGAGACCCAGTACTTC; CDR3aa: CASRRAGGPSLSETQYF
d_gene: -; v_gene: TRBV20-1; len: 14; abundance: many; j_gene: TRBJ1-4; CDR3nt: TGCAGTGCTTTACTTAGGGCCTCGGGTGAAAAACTGTTTTTT; CDR3aa: CSALLRASGEKLFF
d_gene: -; v_gene: TRBV9; len: 13; abundance: many; j_gene: TRBJ2-7; CDR3nt: TGTGCCAGCAGCGGGAGCACAGGGAACGAGCAGTACTTC; CDR3aa: CASSGSTGNEQYF
d_gene: -; v_gene: TRBV6-1; len: 13; abundance: many; j_gene: TRBJ1-2; CDR3nt: TGTGCCAGCAGACCGGGGGGGCTTTATGGCTACACCTTC; CDR3aa: CASRPGGLYGYTF
d_gene: TRBD1; v_gene: TRBV12-3/TRBV12-4; len: 15; abundance: many; j_gene: TRBJ1-2; CDR3nt: TGTGCCAGCACCGACGATTCGCAGGGGGAGGGTGGCTACACCTTC; CDR3aa: CASTDDSQGEGGYTF
d_gene: TRBD2; v_gene: TRBV9; len: 18; abundance: many; j_gene: TRBJ2-2; CDR3nt: TGTGCCAGCAGCGTAGGAGCGGGGGGGCCAGGCGGCACCGGGGAGCTGTTTTTT; CDR3aa: CASSVGAGGPGGTGELFF
d_gene: TRBD2; v_gene: TRBV18; len: 17; abundance: many; j_gene: TRBJ2-3; CDR3nt: TGTGCCAGCTCACCCGCCGGCGGGGGGGAAAGCACAGATACGCAGTATTTT; CDR3aa: CASSPAGGGESTDTQYF
d_gene: TRBD1; v_gene: TRBV20-1; len: 14; abundance: many; j_gene: TRBJ1-3; CDR3nt: TGCAGTGCTAGGACAGGGCCTACTGGAAACACCATATATTTT; CDR3aa: CSARTGPTGNTIYF
d_gene: -; v_gene: TRBV12-5; len: 13; abundance: -; j_gene: TRBJ2-7; CDR3nt: TGTGCTAGTGGTTTGGCGCCAGCATACGAGCAGTACTTC; CDR3aa: CASGLAPAYEQYF
d_gene: TRBD1; v_gene: TRBV6-5; len: 17; abundance: many; j_gene: TRBJ1-1; CDR3nt: TGTGCCAGCAGTTACTCAAGCACCGGGACAGTGAACACTGAAGCTTTCTTT; CDR3aa: CASSYSSTGTVNTEAFF
d_gene: -; v_gene: TRBV6-6; len: 13; abundance: few; j_gene: TRBJ2-7; CDR3nt: TGTGCCAGCAGACTTCGGAGAGCCTACGAGCAGTACTTC; CDR3aa: CASRLRRAYEQYF
d_gene: -; v_gene: TRBV7-6; len: 13; abundance: few; j_gene: TRBJ1-1; CDR3nt: TGTGCCAGCAGTTCCCAGTGGGGGGCTGAAGCTTTCTTT; CDR3aa: CASSSQWGAEAFF
d_gene: -; v_gene: TRBV30; len: 13; abundance: few; j_gene: TRBJ2-2; CDR3nt: TGTGCCTGGACTGAGGGGCGCACCGGGGAGCTGTTTTTT; CDR3aa: CAWTEGRTGELFF
d_gene: -; v_gene: TRBV13; len: 17; abundance: -; j_gene: TRBJ2-7; CDR3nt: TGTGCCAGCAGCACTTTTGGGAACCGACAGACAATCTACGAGCAGTACTTC; CDR3aa: CASSTFGNRQTIYEQYF
d_gene: -; v_gene: TRBV2; len: 12; abundance: -; j_gene: TRBJ1-1; CDR3nt: TGTGCCAGCGCCCTCCGGATTTCTGAAGCTTTCTTT; CDR3aa: CASALRISEAFF
d_gene: -; v_gene: TRBV5-5; len: 13; abundance: many; j_gene: TRBJ1-2; CDR3nt: TGTGCCAGCAGCTTTTACGGAAACTATGGCTACACCTTC; CDR3aa: CASSFYGNYGYTF
d_gene: -; v_gene: TRBV28; len: 14; abundance: -; j_gene: TRBJ2-4; CDR3nt: TGTGCCAGCAATCCCAGAACAGGGCGGAACATTCAGTACTTC; CDR3aa: CASNPRTGRNIQYF
d_gene: TRBD2; v_gene: TRBV20-1; len: 14; abundance: many; j_gene: TRBJ2-1; CDR3nt: TGCAGTGCTGGGCTTAGCGGGGGGGCTGGTGAGCAGTTCTTC; CDR3aa: CSAGLSGGAGEQFF
d_gene: -; v_gene: TRBV7-2; len: 15; abundance: many; j_gene: TRBJ2-7; CDR3nt: TGTGCCAGCAGCCACTACCCCGTCGGGGGCTACGAGCAGTACTTC; CDR3aa: CASSHYPVGGYEQYF
d_gene: -; v_gene: TRBV7-8; len: 12; abundance: -; j_gene: TRBJ1-1; CDR3nt: TGTGCCAGCAGCTTGATAGGGGCTGAAGCTTTCTTT; CDR3aa: CASSLIGAEAFF
d_gene: TRBD1; v_gene: TRBV12-5; len: 16; abundance: few; j_gene: TRBJ1-5; CDR3nt: TGTGCTAGTGGTTCTGGGACAGGGACCGTCAATCAGCCCCAGCATTTT; CDR3aa: CASGSGTGTVNQPQHF
d_gene: TRBD2; v_gene: TRBV30; len: 15; abundance: -; j_gene: TRBJ2-7; CDR3nt: TGTGCCTGGAAGGGCGGTCTAGCGGGCTCCTACGAGCAGTACTTC; CDR3aa: CAWKGGLAGSYEQYF
d_gene: -; v_gene: TRBV7-2; len: 13; abundance: -; j_gene: TRBJ1-5; CDR3nt: TGTGCCAGCAGCCCCTCCCGGGCTCAGCCCCAGCATTTT; CDR3aa: CASSPSRAQPQHF
d_gene: TRBD2; v_gene: TRBV10-3; len: 13; abundance: -; j_gene: TRBJ2-5; CDR3nt: TGTGCCATCAAGCGGGGGATAGGGGAGACCCAGTACTTC; CDR3aa: CAIKRGIGETQYF
d_gene: -; v_gene: TRBV19; len: 14; abundance: many; j_gene: TRBJ1-5; CDR3nt: TGTGCCAGTAGCCAAGGTAGCAGTTATCAGCCCCAGCATTTT; CDR3aa: CASSQGSSYQPQHF
d_gene: -; v_gene: TRBV5-5; len: 15; abundance: -; j_gene: TRBJ1-4; CDR3nt: TGTGCCAGCAGCCACAGGAGCCAGCAAAATGAAAAACTGTTTTTT; CDR3aa: CASSHRSQQNEKLFF
d_gene: -; v_gene: TRBV28; len: 12; abundance: few; j_gene: TRBJ1-2; CDR3nt: TGTGCCAGCAGTCCCTTTAAAGGGAGCTACACCTTC; CDR3aa: CASSPFKGSYTF
d_gene: -; v_gene: TRBV30; len: 13; abundance: few; j_gene: TRBJ2-1; CDR3nt: TGTGCCTGGACTCATGACAGGTACAATGAGCAGTTCTTC; CDR3aa: CAWTHDRYNEQFF
d_gene: -; v_gene: TRBV4-3; len: 15; abundance: many; j_gene: TRBJ2-7; CDR3nt: TGCGCCAGCAGCCAAGACTGGCAGGGAGCCTACGAGCAGTACTTC; CDR3aa: CASSQDWQGAYEQYF
d_gene: -; v_gene: TRBV18; len: 14; abundance: few; j_gene: TRBJ2-3; CDR3nt: TGTGCCAGCTCACCAGCCCTTAGCACAGATACGCAGTATTTT; CDR3aa: CASSPALSTDTQYF
d_gene: -; v_gene: TRBV19; len: 14; abundance: -; j_gene: TRBJ2-2; CDR3nt: TGTGCCAGTAGTAGTACTGCGAACACCGGGGAGCTGTTTTTT; CDR3aa: CASSSTANTGELFF
d_gene: -; v_gene: TRBV2; len: 14; abundance: many; j_gene: TRBJ2-3; CDR3nt: TGTGCCAGCAGTGCCCCCCGGGGAGCAGATACGCAGTATTTT; CDR3aa: CASSAPRGADTQYF
d_gene: -; v_gene: TRBV7-9; len: 13; abundance: few; j_gene: TRBJ1-1; CDR3nt: TGTGCCAGCAGCTTAGTAGGGGACACTGAAGCTTTCTTT; CDR3aa: CASSLVGDTEAFF
d_gene: -; v_gene: TRBV24-1; len: 17; abundance: many; j_gene: TRBJ1-5; CDR3nt: TGTGCCACCAAGGCAGGGCACCTCTCCGCTAGCCATCAGCCCCAGCATTTT; CDR3aa: CATKAGHLSASHQPQHF
d_gene: TRBD1; v_gene: TRBV20-1; len: 15; abundance: many; j_gene: TRBJ2-7; CDR3nt: TGCAGTGCGCGCCCCCCGTTGACAGGGGATTACGAGCAGTACTTC; CDR3aa: CSARPPLTGDYEQYF
d_gene: -; v_gene: TRBV11-2; len: 16; abundance: many; j_gene: TRBJ2-7; CDR3nt: TGTGCCAGCAGCTTCCCCCGTCTTACAAGTGCCTACGAGCAGTACTTC; CDR3aa: CASSFPRLTSAYEQYF
d_gene: TRBD1; v_gene: TRBV7-9; len: 15; abundance: -; j_gene: TRBJ2-3; CDR3nt: TGTGCCAGCAGCTTAGGGGACAGTAGCACAGATACGCAGTATTTT; CDR3aa: CASSLGDSSTDTQYF
d_gene: -; v_gene: TRBV11-2; len: 13; abundance: many; j_gene: TRBJ2-1; CDR3nt: TGTGCCAGCAGCTTTCCCCACAGGGCCCACCAGTTCTTC; CDR3aa: CASSFPHRAHQFF
d_gene: -; v_gene: TRBV20-1; len: 14; abundance: many; j_gene: TRBJ1-3; CDR3nt: TGCAGTGCTACCAAGGACAGCTCTGGAAACACCATATATTTT; CDR3aa: CSATKDSSGNTIYF
d_gene: TRBD2; v_gene: TRBV5-5; len: 15; abundance: few; j_gene: TRBJ2-7; CDR3nt: TGTGCCAGCAGCGCGACTAGCGGGGACTCCTACGAGCAGTACTTC; CDR3aa: CASSATSGDSYEQYF
d_gene: -; v_gene: TRBV9; len: 14; abundance: many; j_gene: TRBJ2-1; CDR3nt: TGTGCCAGCAGCGTCCCCTCTGTCGCTAATGAGCAGTTCTTC; CDR3aa: CASSVPSVANEQFF
d_gene: TRBD1; v_gene: TRBV29-1; len: 14; abundance: many; j_gene: TRBJ2-3; CDR3nt: TGCAGCGTTGCCCGGGACAGGGCCACAGATACGCAGTATTTT; CDR3aa: CSVARDRATDTQYF
d_gene: -; v_gene: TRBV16; len: 14; abundance: many; j_gene: TRBJ1-2; CDR3nt: TGTGCCAGCAGCCAGACAGAGTCAAACTATGGCTACACCTTC; CDR3aa: CASSQTESNYGYTF
d_gene: -; v_gene: TRBV7-9; len: 15; abundance: many; j_gene: TRBJ2-5; CDR3nt: TGTGCCAGCAGGAAAACCAGGGCCGGTCAAGAGACCCAGTACTTC; CDR3aa: CASRKTRAGQETQYF
d_gene: TRBD2; v_gene: TRBV7-2; len: 17; abundance: many; j_gene: TRBJ2-3; CDR3nt: TGTGCCAGCAGCTTATCTGCGTGGCGGGGGGGCCCAGATACGCAGTATTTT; CDR3aa: CASSLSAWRGGPDTQYF
d_gene: -; v_gene: TRBV9; len: 16; abundance: many; j_gene: TRBJ2-3; CDR3nt: TGTGCCAGCAGCGGCCTCGGGACCCCCCGGGTAGATACGCAGTATTTT; CDR3aa: CASSGLGTPRVDTQYF
d_gene: -; v_gene: TRBV20-1; len: 13; abundance: few; j_gene: TRBJ2-4; CDR3nt: TGCAGTGCTTGGGGAGGAGCCAAAAACATTCAGTACTTC; CDR3aa: CSAWGGAKNIQYF